One sample yielded the 9 T cell receptor beta chains listed below, sequenced in a study of T-cell reconstitution after alpha-beta-depleted transplantation in children. Unique molecular identifiers were incorporated during preparation of the TCRbeta library. Each CDR3 protein is one row after TCRdb ran MiXCR on the PCR reads. The profile shows about 830,000 distinct CDR3 sequences, around 15% of them singletons. Sequencing used PBMCs, mostly from graft donor cells, obtained 360 days after TCRalphabeta/CD19-depleted stem cell transplant. The source is a male patient aged 10-17 years who had a stem cell transplant for acute lymphoblastic leukemia, so the T cells may come from the graft donor.

The chain recombines TRBV7-9 with TRBJ2-7; D possibly corresponds to TRBD2 (5 bases). The V end lost 5 bases, the J end lost 3 bases, and 20 bases lay between the germline ends. This CDR3 contains 16 residues. CDR1 SEHNR and CDR2 FQNEAQ come from the germline V gene (reference sequence). CDR3: CASSPVPFGIDYEQYF. CDR3 DNA: TGTGCCAGCAGCCCCGTCCCTTTCGGGATAGACTACGAGCAGTACTTC.

CDR3 sequence reads: CASSLTTAVDTQYF. The DNA for the CDR3 is TGTGCCAGCAGCTTAACGACTGCGGTAGATACGCAGTATTTT. The V call is TRBV7-9, the J call TRBJ2-3, with D uncertain. V was clipped by 2 bases and J by 5 bases, with 11 bases between them. Germline CDR1 is SEHNR and CDR2 is FQNEAQ (reference sequence). CDR3 length equals 14 residues.

This clonotype was observed a few times. The rearrangement uses TRBV12-3 or TRBV12-4 and TRBJ2-7; TRBD1 aligns across 7 bases. V lost 8 bases to trimming and J lost 4 bases; unmatched junction nucleotides: 11. This CDR3 region has 14 residues. DNA of the CDR3: TGTGCCAGCGCTCAGGGGGTCCCTATGTACGAGCAGTACTTC. It is translated as CASAQGVPMYEQYF.

The chain has TRBV7-3 and TRBJ2-5; 9 nucleotides match TRBD2. This CDR3 is built from 13 residues. V gave up 0 bases and J gave up 10 bases; unmatched junction bases: 3. CDR1 is SGHTA, CDR2 FQGTGA, per germline. As DNA, the CDR3 is TGTGCCAGCAGCTTAACGCTAGCGGGGTTCCAGTACTTC. Its protein is CASSLTLAGFQYF.

The chain couples TRBV24-1 to TRBJ2-3, with D perhaps TRBD1 (5 bases). The germline CDR1 and CDR2 sequences are KGHDR and SFDVKD. V gave up 3 bases and J gave up 2 bases, with 17 bases separating them. The CDR3 extends over 17 amino acids. CDR3 nucleotides: TGTGCCACCAGTGATATCCAAACAGGTTCATACACAGATACGCAGTATTTT. Translation: CATSDIQTGSYTDTQYF.

This clonotype showed up just a few times. The CDR3 is CAISESTSSNEQYF. DNA for the CDR3: TGTGCCATCAGTGAGTCGACGTCGAGCAACGAGCAGTACTTC. J is TRBJ2-7 and V is TRBV10-3; D is undetermined. The V end was cut by 0 bases, the J end by 5 bases, with 11 bases between. CDR1 and CDR2 (germline): ENHRY, SYGVKD. The CDR3 has 14 residues.

The V call is TRBV5-1, the J call TRBJ2-2; 8 nucleotides line up with TRBD2. Germline-derived CDR1 and CDR2 are SGHRS and YFSETQ. Trimming took 3 bases from V and 3 from J; bases not matched to a gene: 10. The CDR3 totals 17 residues. The CDR3 DNA is TGCGCCAGCAGCTGGCCTCAGCGGGAGTTGGACACCGGGGAGCTGTTTTTT. Amino acid sequence: CASSWPQRELDTGELFF.

This clonotype was seen only a few times. This rearrangement joins TRBV11-1 to TRBJ2-1; D is perhaps TRBD1 or TRBD2 (5 bases each). The germline CDR1 and CDR2 sequences are SGHAT and FQDESV (reference sequence). V was shortened by 5 bases and J by 8 bases, with 16 bases between the two germline ends. This CDR3 is 14 amino acids long. DNA of the CDR3: TGTGCCAGCAGCCCTGTAGGGACCCCCGATGAGCAGTTCTTC. This sequence encodes CASSPVGTPDEQFF.

The V call is TRBV5-1, the J call TRBJ2-7, with 10 bases identical to TRBD1. From germline, CDR1 is SGHRS and CDR2 YFSETQ. Unmatched junction bases numbered 14, after V lost 5 bases and J lost 0 bases. CDR3 size: 18 residues. The CDR3 DNA reads as TGCGCCAGCAGGAGGTCTGCTGGCGGGACAGGGGCCTCCTACGAGCAGTACTTC. Amino acids: CASRRSAGGTGASYEQYF.